The 6 T cell receptor beta chains reported below all come from one sample, sequenced in a study of T cells in Graves' hyperthyroidism and ophthalmopathy (dated by TCRdb to about 2019). The library relied on multiplex PCR. TCRdb records Illumina HiSeq 2000 as the sequencer. TCR beta CDR3 regions were amplified from RNA transcripts. The TCR CDR3 was subjected to a first round of RT-PCR using the HTBI primer set and the Qiagen OneStep RT-PCR kit. Using fastp at Q25 and MiXCR, TCRdb reprocessed the public reads and kept productive beta chains. Records with the same CDR3 protein are collapsed into one entry carrying the most frequent genes and DNA. The sample table lists approximately 360,000 distinct CDR3 sequences, 20% to 30% of them with a count of one. Together, the top ten hold less than 75% of the sample. Sequencing was carried out using blood. The receptors here all came from a man aged 50 to 60 with Graves' hyperthyroidism.

DNA for the CDR3: TGCAGTGCGCGGGACGTTACCCAGGTTGGGGATACGCAGTATTTT. Protein: CSARDVTQVGDTQYF. This sequence joins TRBV20-1 and TRBJ2-3; TRBD2 is a possible D gene (6 bases). Germline CDR1 reads DFQATT; CDR2 reads SNEGSKA (reference sequence). The germline V and J ends were trimmed by 6 bases and 6 bases, with 22 bases remaining between them. The CDR3 runs to 15 residues.

The CDR3 DNA is TGTGCCAGCAGTTACTCATTTTCTGTTGGGCCTGGAAACACCATATATTTT. Amino acids: CASSYSFSVGPGNTIYF. The rearrangement joins TRBV6-5 to TRBJ1-3; D unresolved. Trimming took 0 bases from V and 2 from J, leaving 14 bases between them. The CDR3 sequence is 17 residues long. Germline loops: CDR1 MNHEY, CDR2 SVGAGI.

This clonotype was detected ten times or more. The rearrangement joins TRBV29-1 to TRBJ2-5; D unresolved. Germline CDR1 SQVTM, CDR2 ANQGSEA. The V end lost 2 bases, the J end lost 3 bases, and 10 bases lay between the germline ends. There are 13 residues in the CDR3. The CDR3 DNA reads as TGCAGCGTTGAAAGGCTACCAGAAGAGACCCAGTACTTC. Protein sequence: CSVERLPEETQYF.

The CDR3 loop reads CASSIRLNTDTQYF. The CDR3 DNA reads TGTGCCAGTAGTATACGGCTAAACACAGATACGCAGTATTTT. The V call is TRBV19, the J call TRBJ2-3; no clear D gene. Looked up from germline, CDR1 is LNHDA and CDR2 is SQIVND (reference sequence). This CDR3 is 14 amino acids long. The ends were cut back, 2 bases at V and 2 bases at J, with 8 bases in the middle.

This clonotype was detected only a few times. The genes are TRBV4-2 and TRBJ2-1; 10 bases are shared with TRBD2. V lost 3 bases to trimming and J lost 0 bases; unmatched junction nucleotides: 8. The CDR3 sequence is 18 residues long. Germline lookup yields CDR1 LGHNA and CDR2 YNFKEQ. The CDR3 coding sequence is TGTGCCAGCAGCCACTCTAGCGGGAGCCAAGTCTCCTACAATGAGCAGTTCTTC. As protein: CASSHSSGSQVSYNEQFF.

Many counts were recorded for this clonotype. The gene calls are TRBV20-1 and TRBJ1-1, with a weak D call TRBD1 (5 bases). V dropped 0 bases and J dropped 0 bases, with 14 bases sitting between them. This CDR3 is built from 16 residues. Germline-derived CDR1 and CDR2 are DFQATT and SNEGSKA (reference sequence). CDR3 in DNA: TGCAGTGCTAGAGATAAGGCAGGGAACTTGAACACTGAAGCTTTCTTT. This encodes CSARDKAGNLNTEAFF.